The source of this T cell receptor beta chain is a study of spatial heterogeneity in lung cancer. Study at large: Among detected sequences, beta-chain ones consistently exceeded alpha-chain ones in number.

Each CDR3 protein is one row after TCRdb ran MiXCR on the 5' RACE reads. The sample yields about 48,000 distinct CDR3 sequences, roughly 5.2% seen once. Regarding the study as a whole: Relative to follow-up, resection was when ubiquitous expanded tumor TCRs appeared more in blood.

Germline V gene sequence: CDR1 MDHEN, CDR2 SYDVKM. The V end lost 7 bases, the J end lost 2 bases, and 6 bases lay between the germline ends. The CDR3 has 12 amino acids. This clonotype was counted at least ten times. The antigen is undetermined. Time point given: sample taken at primary tumor resection. The input material, whole RNA from tumor, nontumor lung or frozen PBMC, was sequenced unsorted. The clonotype originates from a male donor with early-stage non-small cell lung cancer. The V call is TRBV28, the J call TRBJ1-5, with D uncertain. Sequencing was performed on PBMCs, taken at surgery. This chain's CDR3 is CASKGGNQPQHF. The CDR3 DNA is TGTGCCAGCAAAGGCGGCAATCAGCCCCAGCATTTT.